The 21 T cell receptor beta chains below come from one sample, sequenced in a study of T cell responses to AZD1222 COVID-19 vaccine. TCRdb's copy holds only in-frame clones and misses some; the assay was immunoSEQ multiplex PCR. The data hold tens of thousands of clones, with nearly 90% observed a single time. The material sequenced was peripheral blood, taken on day 0 of AZD1222 vaccination. Receptor source: an adult in good health.

The chain is built from TRBV7-2 and TRBJ2-7, with D uncertain. CDR1 and CDR2 (germline): SGHTA, FQGNSA. This CDR3 comprises 15 residues. V was trimmed by 1 base and J by 4 bases, leaving 14 bases between them. CDR3 coding DNA: TGTGCCAGCAGCTTAGAGAGGATTGTTTTATACGAGCAGTACTTC. Its protein is CASSLERIVLYEQYF.

CDR3 sequence reads: CASSLAPGRTDTQYF. Here the CDR3 DNA reads TGTGCCAGCAGCCTCGCTCCGGGCCGCACAGATACGCAGTATTTT. This rearrangement joins TRBV9 to TRBJ2-3; D gene uncertain. Germline lookup yields CDR1 SGDLS and CDR2 YYNGEE. The V and J ends lost 4 bases and 1 base respectively, with 13 bases between them. There are 15 residues in the CDR3.

This rearrangement joins TRBV3-1 (or the pseudogene TRBV3-2) to TRBJ2-1; D possibly corresponds to TRBD1 (5 bases). Germline loops: CDR1 LGHDT, CDR2 YNNKEL (reference sequence). V lost 5 bases to trimming and J lost 6 bases, with 14 bases between them. The length of the CDR3 is 14 residues. The CDR3: CASSRTHRRNEQFF. DNA for the CDR3: TGTGCCAGCAGCAGGACACATCGCCGCAATGAGCAGTTCTTC.

V gene TRBV28 combines with J gene TRBJ1-2; 10 nucleotides match TRBD1. Germline CDR1 is MDHEN and CDR2 is SYDVKM. The CDR3 is made up of 14 amino acids. After removal of 4 bases from V and 4 bases from J, the junction contained 3 bases not matched to a gene. The CDR3 DNA follows: TGTGCCAGCAGTTCGGGGACAGGGGTCTATGGCTACACCTTC. Its translation is CASSSGTGVYGYTF.

This CDR3 reads CASSVDEPSGRDEQYF. CDR3 DNA sequence: TGTGCCAGCAGCGTAGATGAGCCTAGCGGGAGAGACGAGCAGTACTTC. The chain employs TRBV9 and TRBJ2-7, with 10 nucleotides matching TRBD2. With 0 bases clipped from V and 5 bases from J, the junction kept 8 bases outside the gene matches. The CDR3 consists of 16 residues. Germline assignment: CDR1 SGDLS and CDR2 YYNGEE.

The chain joins TRBV5-1 to TRBJ2-1; unclear D gene. The V end lost 4 bases, the J end lost 0 bases, and 17 bases lay between the germline ends. The CDR3 is 17 residues long. The V gene's germline CDR1 is SGHRS and CDR2 YFSETQ. For the CDR3, the DNA is TGCGCCAGCAGCGCAACGGCTGTACTTAGCTCCTACAATGAGCAGTTCTTC. Encoded protein: CASSATAVLSSYNEQFF.

The chain links TRBV3-1 (or the pseudogene TRBV3-2) to TRBJ2-1; TRBD2 might be the D (6 bases). V lost 5 bases and J lost 8, with 16 bases in between. Germline values: CDR1 LGHDT, CDR2 YNNKEL (reference sequence). This CDR3 has 14 amino acids. The CDR3 DNA follows: TGTGCCAGCAGCTCTAGCGATCGGTCCGATGAGCAGTTCTTC. As protein: CASSSSDRSDEQFF.

This clone has only one observation. The chain joins TRBV25-1 to TRBJ2-1, with TRBD2 matching over 9 bases. The CDR3 totals 14 residues. V lost 5 bases, J lost 2 bases, and 1 base stayed unmatched. Germline loops: CDR1 MGHDK, CDR2 SYGVNS. CDR3 sequence (DNA): TGTGCCAGCAGTTCTAGCGGGGCCTACAATGAGCAGTTCTTC. It is translated as CASSSSGAYNEQFF.

The J gene is TRBJ2-3, the V gene TRBV24-1, with 13 positions matching TRBD2. CDR1 and CDR2 (germline): KGHDR, SFDVKD. The CDR3 has 18 residues. The V segment lost 4 bases and the J segment 4 bases; nucleotides outside the gene matches: 10. The DNA of the CDR3 is TGTGCCACCAGTGAGCCGACTAGCGGGAGGAGGGTCCCAGATACGCAGTATTTT. Amino acid sequence: CATSEPTSGRRVPDTQYF.

The chain employs TRBV5-1 and TRBJ2-5; D remains ambiguous. The V end was cut by 4 bases, the J end by 2 bases, with 9 bases between. This CDR3 comprises 13 residues. The germline V gene encodes CDR1 SGHRS and CDR2 YFSETQ. The CDR3 is CASSAGNQETQYF. DNA of the CDR3: TGCGCCAGCAGCGCCGGCAATCAAGAGACCCAGTACTTC.

The chain combines TRBV5-1 with TRBJ1-4, with 7 bases that match TRBD1. Germline V gene data show CDR1 as SGHRS and CDR2 as YFSETQ. The CDR3 spans 15 residues. J lost 5 bases, V lost 4 bases, and 8 bases had no gene match. CDR3 protein: CASSGSGTENEKLFF. Written as DNA, the CDR3 is TGCGCCAGCAGCGGGTCCGGGACAGAGAATGAAAAACTGTTTTTT.

The CDR3 sequence: CASSEPGVRSYEQYF. CDR3 bases: TGTGCCAGCAGTGAACCTGGTGTGCGCTCCTACGAGCAGTACTTC. The gene calls are TRBV25-1 and TRBJ2-7; D is ambiguous. V shed 2 bases and J shed 0 bases, with 11 bases lying between them. The CDR3 spans 15 residues. Germline values: CDR1 MGHDK, CDR2 SYGVNS.

The chain recombines TRBV27 with TRBJ2-7; TRBD2 matches at 7 bases. J lost 2 bases, V lost 6 bases, and 7 bases had no gene match. The length of the CDR3 is 14 residues. The germline CDR1 and CDR2 sequences are MNHEY and SMNVEV (reference sequence). CDR3 residues: CASSQIAGPYEQYF. The CDR3 DNA follows: TGTGCCAGCAGCCAAATAGCGGGCCCCTACGAGCAGTACTTC.

This chain joins TRBV11-1 and TRBJ2-1; unclear D gene. Trimming shortened V by 3 bases and J by 9 bases, and 12 bases separated the two germline ends. CDR3 length: 13 amino acids. CDR1 and CDR2 (germline): SGHAT, FQDESV (reference sequence). The CDR3 region has the DNA TGTGCCAGCAGCTTCGCCGAATCAGGTGAGCAGTTCTTC. Translation: CASSFAESGEQFF.

The V and J genes are TRBV5-8 and TRBJ2-7; TRBD1 is a possible D gene (5 bases). Germline V gene sequence: CDR1 SGHTS, CDR2 YDEGEE. There are 14 residues in the CDR3. Trimming took 2 bases from V and 1 from J, leaving 10 bases between them. CDR3 sequence (DNA): TGTGCCAGCAGCTTCGCAGGACATTCCTACGAGCAGTACTTC. Translation: CASSFAGHSYEQYF.

The chain is built from TRBV28 and TRBJ1-1, with 9 bases fitting TRBD1. The junction had 12 bases not matched to a gene; V was cut back by 3 bases and J by 4 bases. The germline gives CDR1 MDHEN, CDR2 SYDVKM. CDR3 length equals 17 residues. In nucleotides, the CDR3 is TGTGCCAGCAGTTTTTTGGGACAGGGTTTAATGGGCACTGAAGCTTTCTTT. This encodes CASSFLGQGLMGTEAFF.

The CDR3 region is CASSNGTAYNEQFF. In nucleotides, the CDR3 is TGTGCCAGCAGCAATGGGACAGCCTACAATGAGCAGTTCTTC. J is TRBJ2-1 and V is TRBV7-9, with TRBD1 matching over 7 bases. After removal of 5 bases from V and 2 bases from J, the junction contained 3 bases not matched to a gene. There are 14 residues in the CDR3. Germline CDR1 reads SEHNR; CDR2 reads FQNEAQ (reference sequence).

The chain links TRBV28 to TRBJ1-5; D uncertain. The CDR3 sequence is 14 residues long. Per germline, CDR1 MDHEN and CDR2 SYDVKM. V lost 7 bases to trimming and J lost 4 bases, with 14 bases between them. This CDR3 reads CASNDGNTNQPQHF. The CDR3 bases are TGTGCCAGCAATGACGGTAACACTAATCAGCCCCAGCATTTT.

This chain uses TRBV3-1 (or the pseudogene TRBV3-2) with TRBJ2-7, with D unresolved. Looked up from germline, CDR1 is LGHDT and CDR2 is YNNKEL (reference sequence). The CDR3 loop spans 16 amino acids. Trimming removed 5 bases at V and 4 bases at J, with 21 bases between. The CDR3 protein is CASSLGISTAPYEQYF. The CDR3 DNA reads as TGTGCCAGCAGCTTGGGCATTTCAACTGCTCCATACGAGCAGTACTTC.

This sequence joins TRBV18 and TRBJ1-1; 7 bases align to TRBD1. CDR3 length equals 12 residues. With 5 bases clipped from V and 11 bases from J, the junction kept 8 bases outside the gene matches. The germline gives CDR1 KGHSH, CDR2 LQKENI. The CDR3 protein is CASSSQGTAAFF. The CDR3 coding sequence is TGTGCCAGCTCATCACAGGGGACAGCGGCTTTCTTT.

This chain joins TRBV19 and TRBJ2-7; D call uncertain. CDR3 length: 16 amino acids. CDR1 LNHDA and CDR2 SQIVND come from the germline V gene (reference sequence). V dropped 5 bases and J dropped 2 bases, with 19 bases sitting between them. CDR3 sequence reads: CASSPGPSKRTYEQYF. The CDR3 region has the DNA TGTGCCAGTAGTCCAGGACCCTCTAAACGAACCTACGAGCAGTACTTC.